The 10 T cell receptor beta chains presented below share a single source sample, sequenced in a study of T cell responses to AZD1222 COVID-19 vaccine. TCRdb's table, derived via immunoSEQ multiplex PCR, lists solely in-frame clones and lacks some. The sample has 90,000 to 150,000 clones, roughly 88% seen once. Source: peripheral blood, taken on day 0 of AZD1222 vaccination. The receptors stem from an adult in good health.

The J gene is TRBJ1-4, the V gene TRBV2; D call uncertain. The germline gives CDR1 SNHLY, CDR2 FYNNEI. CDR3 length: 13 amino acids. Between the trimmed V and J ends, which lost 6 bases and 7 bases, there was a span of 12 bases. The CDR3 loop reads CASRPQFREKLFF. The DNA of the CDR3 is TGTGCCAGCAGACCACAGTTCCGTGAAAAACTGTTTTTT. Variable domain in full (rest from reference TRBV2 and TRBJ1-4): EPEVTQTPSHQVTQMGQEVILRCVPISNHLYFYWYRQILGQKVEFLVSFYNNEISEKSEIFDDQFSVERPDGSNFTLKIRSTKLEDSAMYFCASRPQFREKLFFGSGTQLSVL.

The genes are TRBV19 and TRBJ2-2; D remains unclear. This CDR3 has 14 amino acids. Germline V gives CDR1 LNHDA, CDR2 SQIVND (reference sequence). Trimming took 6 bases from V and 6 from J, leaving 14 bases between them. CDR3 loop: CASRTPEPPGELFF. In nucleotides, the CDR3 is TGTGCCAGTAGGACCCCGGAACCCCCCGGGGAGCTGTTTTTT.

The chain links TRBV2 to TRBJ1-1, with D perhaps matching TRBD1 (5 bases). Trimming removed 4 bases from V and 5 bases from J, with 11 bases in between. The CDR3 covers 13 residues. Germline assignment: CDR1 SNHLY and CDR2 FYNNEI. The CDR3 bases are TGTGCCAGCAGTGGGGGGGTGGGTACTGAAGCTTTCTTT. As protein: CASSGGVGTEAFF.

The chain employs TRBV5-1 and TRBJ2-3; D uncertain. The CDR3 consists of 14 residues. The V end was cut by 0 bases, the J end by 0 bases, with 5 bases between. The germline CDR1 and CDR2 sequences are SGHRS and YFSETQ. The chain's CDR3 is CASSLAPSTDTQYF. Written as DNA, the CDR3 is TGCGCCAGCAGCTTGGCGCCTAGCACAGATACGCAGTATTTT.

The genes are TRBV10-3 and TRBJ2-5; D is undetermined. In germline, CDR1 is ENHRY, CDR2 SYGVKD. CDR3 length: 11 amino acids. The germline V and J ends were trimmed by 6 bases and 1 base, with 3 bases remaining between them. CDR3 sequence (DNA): TGTGCCATCAGCAGCCAAGAGACCCAGTACTTC. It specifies CAISSQETQYF.

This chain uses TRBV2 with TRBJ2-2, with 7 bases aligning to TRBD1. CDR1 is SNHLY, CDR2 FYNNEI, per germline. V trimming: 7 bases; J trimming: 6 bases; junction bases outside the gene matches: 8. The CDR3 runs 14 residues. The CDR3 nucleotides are TGTGCCAGCACCGACAGGGTAACAGCCGGGGAGCTGTTTTTT. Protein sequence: CASTDRVTAGELFF.

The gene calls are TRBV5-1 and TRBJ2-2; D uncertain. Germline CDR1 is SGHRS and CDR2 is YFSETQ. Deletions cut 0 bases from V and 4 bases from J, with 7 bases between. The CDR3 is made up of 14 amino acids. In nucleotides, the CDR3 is TGCGCCAGCAGCTTGGACCAGTTCACCGGGGAGCTGTTTTTT. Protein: CASSLDQFTGELFF.

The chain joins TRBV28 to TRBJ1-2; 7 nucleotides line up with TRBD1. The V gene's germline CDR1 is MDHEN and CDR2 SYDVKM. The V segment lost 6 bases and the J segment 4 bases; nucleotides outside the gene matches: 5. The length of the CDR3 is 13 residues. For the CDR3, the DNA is TGTGCCAGCAGGCCCACAGGGGCCTATGGCTACACCTTC. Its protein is CASRPTGAYGYTF.

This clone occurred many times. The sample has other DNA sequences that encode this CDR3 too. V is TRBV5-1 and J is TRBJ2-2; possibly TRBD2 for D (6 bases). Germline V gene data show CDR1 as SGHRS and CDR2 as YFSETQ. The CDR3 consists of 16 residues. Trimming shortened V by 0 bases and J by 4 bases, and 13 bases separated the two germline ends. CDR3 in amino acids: CASSLDGGASTGELFF. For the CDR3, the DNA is TGCGCCAGCAGCTTGGACGGCGGGGCGAGCACCGGGGAGCTGTTTTTT.

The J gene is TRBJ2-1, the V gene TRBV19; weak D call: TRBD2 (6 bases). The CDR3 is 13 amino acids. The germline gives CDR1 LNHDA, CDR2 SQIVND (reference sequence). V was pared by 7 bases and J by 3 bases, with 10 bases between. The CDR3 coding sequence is TGTGCCAGTATCGGGGGATTCTACAATGAGCAGTTCTTC. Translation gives CASIGGFYNEQFF.